Reported below is one T cell receptor (beta chain). Its specificity is not known. Treatment reported: some 20 received Ad26.COV2.S at low or high dose, single or two shots; roughly 5 received placebo; per-sample allocation not given. Specimens were obtained on day 63 following the first vaccine or placebo injection. Based in Boston, the donor was an adult of 18-55 years. This vaccine is an Ad26 vector that expresses the Wuhan-strain SARS-CoV-2 spike. This sample stems from a study of Ad26.COV2.S vaccination and SARS-CoV-2 variants. About the research overall: Intramuscularly, Ad26.COV2.S was given either once or twice, 56 days apart. General study points: Measurement of non-spike TCR breadth gave similar results in vaccine and placebo recipients.

The germline CDR1 and CDR2 sequences are LNHNV and YYDKDF (reference sequence). Trimming removed 0 bases at V and 5 bases at J, with 13 bases between. This CDR3 is 16 amino acids long. TCRdb's copy holds only in-frame clones and misses some; the assay was immunoSEQ multiplex PCR. In the table there are hundreds of thousands of clones, 80% to 90% of which are singletons. The V and J genes are TRBV15 and TRBJ2-2; D unclear. This clonotype originated in a person aged 18-65 years who received the Ad26.COV2.S COVID-19 vaccine or a placebo. Specimen: peripheral blood, collected in a trial of Ad26.COV2.S vaccine versus placebo. The chain's CDR3 is CATSRDEQSYTGELFF. CDR3 coding DNA: TGTGCCACCAGCAGAGATGAACAGTCTTATACCGGGGAGCTGTTTTTT.